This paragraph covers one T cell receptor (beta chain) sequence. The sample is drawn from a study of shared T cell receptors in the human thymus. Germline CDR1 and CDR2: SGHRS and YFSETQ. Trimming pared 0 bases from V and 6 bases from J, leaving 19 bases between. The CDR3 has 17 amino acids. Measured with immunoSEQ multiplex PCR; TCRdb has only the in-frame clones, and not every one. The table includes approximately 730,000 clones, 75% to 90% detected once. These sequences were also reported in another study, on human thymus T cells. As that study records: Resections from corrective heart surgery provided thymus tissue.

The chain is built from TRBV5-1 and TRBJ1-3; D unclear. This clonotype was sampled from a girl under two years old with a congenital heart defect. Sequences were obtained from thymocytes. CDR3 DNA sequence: TGCGCCAGCAGCTTGGAACCGGCCCCCGGGAGGCTAAACACCATATATTTT. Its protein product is CASSLEPAPGRLNTIYF.